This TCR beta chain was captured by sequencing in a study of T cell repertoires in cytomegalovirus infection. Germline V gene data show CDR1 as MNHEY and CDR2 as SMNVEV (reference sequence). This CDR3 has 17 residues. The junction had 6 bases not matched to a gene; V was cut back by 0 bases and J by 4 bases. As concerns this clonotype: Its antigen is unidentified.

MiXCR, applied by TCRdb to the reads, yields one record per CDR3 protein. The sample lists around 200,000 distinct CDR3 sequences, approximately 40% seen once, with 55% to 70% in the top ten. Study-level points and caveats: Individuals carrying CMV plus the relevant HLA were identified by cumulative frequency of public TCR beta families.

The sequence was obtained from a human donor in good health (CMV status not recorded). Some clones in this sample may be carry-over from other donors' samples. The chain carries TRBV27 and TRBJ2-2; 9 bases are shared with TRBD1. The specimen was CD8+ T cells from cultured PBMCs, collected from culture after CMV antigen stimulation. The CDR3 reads CASSLSGDRAATGELFF. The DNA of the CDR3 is TGTGCCAGCAGTTTATCGGGGGACAGGGCGGCCACCGGGGAGCTGTTTTTT.